This is a list of T cell receptor beta chains from one sample in a study of T cell clusters in autoimmune cytopenias. Reanalyzing the multiplex PCR reads, TCRdb keeps one entry per CDR3 protein, without DNA. Here the sample table reports about 6,000 distinct CDR3 sequences. Material: peripheral blood. The receptors were gathered from a human donor with an autoimmune cytopenia or autoimmune hepatitis (not recorded which). Each CDR3 is given with its conserved first and last residue. Rows give clone size only sometimes, using once, few, many, or a class for an expanded clone.

size	V	J	CDR3
medium-sized	TRBV6-5	TRBJ2-7	CASSYDGHYEQYF
medium-sized	TRBV19	TRBJ1-1	CASFRDRMNTEAFF
medium-sized	TRBV6-1	TRBJ1-2	CASSPPPANYGYTF
medium-sized	TRBV18	TRBJ2-3	CASSPGNRADTQYF
medium-sized	TRBV12-3/TRBV12-4	TRBJ2-2	CASRGVNTGELFF
NA	TRBV6-6	TRBJ2-4	CASSGDRTLAKNIQYF
medium-sized	TRBV7-9	TRBJ2-1	CASSTTSQGRDEQFF
medium-sized	TRBV6-5	TRBJ2-1	CASSRLAGVYNEQFF
NA	TRBV7-2	TRBJ2-2	CASSPAGELFF
NA	TRBV20-1	TRBJ2-1	CSAPFGVNEQFF
medium-sized	TRBV19	TRBJ1-4	CASSIMGSVEKLFF
medium-sized	TRBV19	TRBJ1-4	CASSMTGVVTNEKLFF
medium-sized	TRBV7-2	TRBJ1-1	CASRRQGGTEAFF
NA	TRBV11-1	TRBJ1-2	CASGSGQNYGYTF
medium-sized	TRBV19	TRBJ2-7	CASSIRGGMRGYEQYF
NA	TRBV12-3/TRBV12-4	TRBJ2-1	CASSLASGGAGRNEQFF
medium-sized	TRBV6-2/TRBV6-3	TRBJ2-6	CASSGTSSGANVLTF
medium-sized	TRBV19	TRBJ1-5	CASRDYSYQPQHF
medium-sized	TRBV12-3/TRBV12-4	TRBJ2-2	CASRTTGANTGELFF
medium-sized	TRBV6-5	TRBJ2-2	CASSWSVELFF
NA	TRBV27	TRBJ1-1	CASSFSGRVMNTEAFF
NA	TRBV11-2	TRBJ2-6	CASSWRDRGDPGANVLTF
medium-sized	TRBV6-5	TRBJ2-2	CASSYSRRQANTGELFF
medium-sized	TRBV20-1	TRBJ2-5	CSASQPRGGVETQYF
medium-sized	TRBV19	TRBJ2-1	CASSPLAERSYNEQFF